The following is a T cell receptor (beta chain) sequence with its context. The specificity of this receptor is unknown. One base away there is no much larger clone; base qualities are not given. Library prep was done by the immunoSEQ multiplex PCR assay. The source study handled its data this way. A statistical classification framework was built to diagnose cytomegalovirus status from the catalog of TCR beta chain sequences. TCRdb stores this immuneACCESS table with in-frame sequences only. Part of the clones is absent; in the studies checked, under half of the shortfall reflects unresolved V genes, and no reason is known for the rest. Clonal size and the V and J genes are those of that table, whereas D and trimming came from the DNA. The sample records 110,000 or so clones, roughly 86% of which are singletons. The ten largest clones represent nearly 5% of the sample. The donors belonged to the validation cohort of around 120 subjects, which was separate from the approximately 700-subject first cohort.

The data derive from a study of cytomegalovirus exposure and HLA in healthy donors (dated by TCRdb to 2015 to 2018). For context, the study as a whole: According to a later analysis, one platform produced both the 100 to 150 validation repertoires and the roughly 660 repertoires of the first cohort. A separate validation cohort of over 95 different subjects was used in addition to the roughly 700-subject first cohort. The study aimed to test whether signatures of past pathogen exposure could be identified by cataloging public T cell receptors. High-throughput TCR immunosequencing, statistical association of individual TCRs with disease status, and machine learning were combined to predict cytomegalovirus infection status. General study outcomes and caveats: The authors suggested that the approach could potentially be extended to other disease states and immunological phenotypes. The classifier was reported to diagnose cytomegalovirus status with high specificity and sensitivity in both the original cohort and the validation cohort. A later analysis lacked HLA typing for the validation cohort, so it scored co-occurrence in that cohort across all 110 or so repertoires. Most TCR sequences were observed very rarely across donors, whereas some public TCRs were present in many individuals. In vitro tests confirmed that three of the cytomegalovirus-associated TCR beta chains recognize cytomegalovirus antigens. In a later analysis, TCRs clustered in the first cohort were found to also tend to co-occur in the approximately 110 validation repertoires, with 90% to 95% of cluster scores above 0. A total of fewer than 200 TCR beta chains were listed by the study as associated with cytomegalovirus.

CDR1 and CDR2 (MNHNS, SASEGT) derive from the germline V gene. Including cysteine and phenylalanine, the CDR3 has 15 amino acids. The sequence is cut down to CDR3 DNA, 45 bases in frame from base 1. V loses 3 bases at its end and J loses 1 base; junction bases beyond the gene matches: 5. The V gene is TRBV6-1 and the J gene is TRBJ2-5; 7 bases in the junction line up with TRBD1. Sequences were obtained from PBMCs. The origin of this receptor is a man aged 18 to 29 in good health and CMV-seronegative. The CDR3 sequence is CASSDQGQVQETQYF. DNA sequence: TGTGCCAGCAGTGACCAAGGACAGGTCCAAGAGACCCAGTACTTC.